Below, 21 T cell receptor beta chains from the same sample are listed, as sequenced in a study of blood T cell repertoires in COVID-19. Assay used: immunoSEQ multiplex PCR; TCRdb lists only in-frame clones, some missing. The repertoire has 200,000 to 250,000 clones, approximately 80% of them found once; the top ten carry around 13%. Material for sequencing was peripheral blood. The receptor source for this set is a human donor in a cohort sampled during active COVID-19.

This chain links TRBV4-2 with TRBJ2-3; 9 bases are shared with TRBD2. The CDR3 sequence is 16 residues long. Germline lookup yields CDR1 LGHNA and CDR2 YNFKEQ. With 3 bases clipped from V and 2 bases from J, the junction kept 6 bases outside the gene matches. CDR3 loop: CASSHSTSGYTDTQYF. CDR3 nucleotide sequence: TGTGCCAGCAGCCATTCGACTAGCGGCTACACAGATACGCAGTATTTT.

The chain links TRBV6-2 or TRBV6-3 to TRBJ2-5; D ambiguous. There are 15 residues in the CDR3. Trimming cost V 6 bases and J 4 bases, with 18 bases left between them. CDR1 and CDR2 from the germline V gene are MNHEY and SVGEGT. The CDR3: CASSPLSRPLETQYF. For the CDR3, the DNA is TGTGCCAGCAGCCCCCTATCTCGTCCATTAGAGACCCAGTACTTC.

CDR3 sequence reads: CATGVDYGYTF. The CDR3, as DNA: TGTGCCACCGGTGTGGACTATGGCTACACCTTC. V and J are TRBV2 and TRBJ1-2; D not certain. From germline, CDR1 is SNHLY and CDR2 FYNNEI. Trimming cost V 10 bases and J 3 bases, with 9 bases left between them. The CDR3 covers 11 residues.

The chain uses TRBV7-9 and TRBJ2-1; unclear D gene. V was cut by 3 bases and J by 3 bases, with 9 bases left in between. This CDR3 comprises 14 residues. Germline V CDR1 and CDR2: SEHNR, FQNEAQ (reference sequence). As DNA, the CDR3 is TGTGCCAGCAGCTTCAGCCGCGGCTACAATGAGCAGTTCTTC. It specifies CASSFSRGYNEQFF.

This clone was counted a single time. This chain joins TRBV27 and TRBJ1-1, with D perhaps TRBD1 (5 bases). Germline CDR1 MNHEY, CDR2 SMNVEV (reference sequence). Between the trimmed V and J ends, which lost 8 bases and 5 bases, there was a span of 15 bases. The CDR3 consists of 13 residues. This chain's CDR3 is CASHKTAGTEAFF. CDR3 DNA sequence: TGTGCCAGCCACAAGACAGCAGGTACTGAAGCTTTCTTT.

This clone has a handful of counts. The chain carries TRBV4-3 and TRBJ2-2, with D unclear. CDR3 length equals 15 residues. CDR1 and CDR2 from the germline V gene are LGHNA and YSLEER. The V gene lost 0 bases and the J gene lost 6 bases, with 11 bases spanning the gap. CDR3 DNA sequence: TGCGCCAGCAGCCAAGATACGAGGATCCCCGGGGAGCTGTTTTTT. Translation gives CASSQDTRIPGELFF.

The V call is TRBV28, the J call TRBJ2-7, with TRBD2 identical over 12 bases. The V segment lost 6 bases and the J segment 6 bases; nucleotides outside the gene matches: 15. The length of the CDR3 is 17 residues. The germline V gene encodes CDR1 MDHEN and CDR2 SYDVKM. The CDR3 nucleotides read TGTGCCAGCAGAACCCGACTAGCGGGAGTACGGCGCGTCGAGCAGTACTTC. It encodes CASRTRLAGVRRVEQYF.

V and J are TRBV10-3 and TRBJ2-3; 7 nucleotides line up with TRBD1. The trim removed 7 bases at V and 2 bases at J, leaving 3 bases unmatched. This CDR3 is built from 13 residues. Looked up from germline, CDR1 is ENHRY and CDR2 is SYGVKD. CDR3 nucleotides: TGTGCCATCAAAGGGGGCCCCACAGATACGCAGTATTTT. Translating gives CAIKGGPTDTQYF.

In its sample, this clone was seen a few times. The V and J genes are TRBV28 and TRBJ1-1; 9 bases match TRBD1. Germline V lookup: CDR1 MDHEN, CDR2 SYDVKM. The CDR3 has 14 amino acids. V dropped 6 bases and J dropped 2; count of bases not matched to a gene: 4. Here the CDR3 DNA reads TGTGCCAGCAGGGGGACAGGGTATAACACTGAAGCTTTCTTT. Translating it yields CASRGTGYNTEAFF.

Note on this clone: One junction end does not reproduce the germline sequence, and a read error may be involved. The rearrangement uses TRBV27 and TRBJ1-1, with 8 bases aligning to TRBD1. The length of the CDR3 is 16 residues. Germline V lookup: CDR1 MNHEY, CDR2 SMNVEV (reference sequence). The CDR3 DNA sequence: TGTGCCAGCAGTCAACCCCCAGGGGGCGGGAACGCTGAAGCTTTCTTT. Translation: CASSQPPGGGNAEAFF.

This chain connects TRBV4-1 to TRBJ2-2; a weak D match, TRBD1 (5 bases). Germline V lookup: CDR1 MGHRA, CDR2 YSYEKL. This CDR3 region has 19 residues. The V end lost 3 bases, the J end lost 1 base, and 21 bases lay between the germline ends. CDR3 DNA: TGCGCCAGCAGCCAGTTTCGTGGGGCAGGGTGGTTGAACACCGGGGAGCTGTTTTTT. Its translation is CASSQFRGAGWLNTGELFF.

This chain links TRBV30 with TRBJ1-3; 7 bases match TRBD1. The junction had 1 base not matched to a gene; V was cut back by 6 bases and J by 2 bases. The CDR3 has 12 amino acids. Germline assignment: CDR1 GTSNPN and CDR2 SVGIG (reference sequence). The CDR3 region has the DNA TGTGCCTGTCAGGGGGCTGGAAACACCATATATTTT. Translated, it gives CACQGAGNTIYF.

CDR3 in amino acids: CASSLFMREDSYGYTF. CDR3 DNA sequence: TGTGCCAGCAGCTTATTCATGAGGGAAGATAGCTATGGCTACACCTTC. The chain links TRBV7-9 to TRBJ1-2; D is unresolved. The CDR3 extends over 16 amino acids. V was pared by 2 bases and J by 4 bases, with 17 bases between. Germline CDR1 SEHNR, CDR2 FQNEAQ (reference sequence). The full variable domain, completed using reference TRBV7-9 and TRBJ1-2, is DTGVSQNPRHKITKRGQNVTFRCDPISEHNRLYWYRQTLGQGPEFLTYFQNEAQLEKSRLLSDRFSAERPKGSFSTLEIQRTEQGDSAMYLCASSLFMREDSYGYTFGSGTRLTVV.

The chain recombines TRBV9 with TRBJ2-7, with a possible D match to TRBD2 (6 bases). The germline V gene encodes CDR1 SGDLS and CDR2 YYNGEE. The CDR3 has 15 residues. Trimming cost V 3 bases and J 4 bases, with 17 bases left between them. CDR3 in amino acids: CASSASPGEVYEQYF. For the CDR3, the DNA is TGTGCCAGCAGCGCCAGTCCGGGGGAAGTGTACGAGCAGTACTTC.

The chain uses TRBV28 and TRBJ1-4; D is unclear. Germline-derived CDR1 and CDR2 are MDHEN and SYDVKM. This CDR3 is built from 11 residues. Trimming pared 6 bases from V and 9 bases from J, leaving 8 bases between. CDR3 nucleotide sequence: TGTGCCAGCAGCCAGTCGCAAAAACTGTTTTTT. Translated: CASSQSQKLFF.

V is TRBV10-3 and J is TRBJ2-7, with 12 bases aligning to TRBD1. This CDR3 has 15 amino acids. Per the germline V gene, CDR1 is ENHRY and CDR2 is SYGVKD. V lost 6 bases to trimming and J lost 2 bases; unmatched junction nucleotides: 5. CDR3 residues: CAISPGQGATYEQYF. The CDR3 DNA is TGTGCCATCAGCCCGGGACAGGGGGCAACCTACGAGCAGTACTTC.

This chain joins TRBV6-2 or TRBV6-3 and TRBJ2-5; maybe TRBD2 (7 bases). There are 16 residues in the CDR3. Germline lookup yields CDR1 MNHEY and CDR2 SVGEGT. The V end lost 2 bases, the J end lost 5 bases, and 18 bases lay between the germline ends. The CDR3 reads CASSYRATGGLETQYF. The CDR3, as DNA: TGTGCCAGCAGTTACCGGGCAACGGGGGGCCTGGAGACCCAGTACTTC.

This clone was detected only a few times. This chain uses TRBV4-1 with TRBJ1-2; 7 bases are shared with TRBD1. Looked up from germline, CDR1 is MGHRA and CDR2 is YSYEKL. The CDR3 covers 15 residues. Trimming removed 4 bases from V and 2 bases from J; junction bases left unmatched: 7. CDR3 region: CASSPGQALNYGYTF. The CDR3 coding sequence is TGCGCCAGCAGCCCAGGACAGGCCTTGAACTATGGCTACACCTTC.

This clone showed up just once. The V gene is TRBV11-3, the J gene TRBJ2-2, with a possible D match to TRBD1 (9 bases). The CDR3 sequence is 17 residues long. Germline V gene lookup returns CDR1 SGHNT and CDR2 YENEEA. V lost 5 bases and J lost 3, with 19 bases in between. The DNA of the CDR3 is TGTGCCAGCAGCCGTCGGGGGGGACAGGGATACACCGGGGAGCTGTTTTTT. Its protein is CASSRRGGQGYTGELFF. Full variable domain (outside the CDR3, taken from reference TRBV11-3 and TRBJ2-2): EAGVVQSPRYKIIEKKQPVAFWCNPISGHNTLYWYLQNLGQGPELLIRYENEEAVDDSQLPKDRFSAERLKGVDSTLKIQPAELGDSAVYLCASSRRGGQGYTGELFFGEGSRLTVL.

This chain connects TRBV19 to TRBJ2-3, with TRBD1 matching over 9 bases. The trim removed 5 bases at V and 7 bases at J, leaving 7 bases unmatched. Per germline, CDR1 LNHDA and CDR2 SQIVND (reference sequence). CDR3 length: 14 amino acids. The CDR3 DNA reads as TGTGCCAGTAGTTTGACAGGGGGTTTGAATACGCAGTATTTT. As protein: CASSLTGGLNTQYF.

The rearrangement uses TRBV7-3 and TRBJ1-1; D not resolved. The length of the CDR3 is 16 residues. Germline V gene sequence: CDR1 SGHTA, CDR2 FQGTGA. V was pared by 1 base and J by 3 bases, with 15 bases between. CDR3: CASSLSNVGRDTEAFF. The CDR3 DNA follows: TGTGCCAGCAGCTTAAGTAACGTCGGGCGGGACACTGAAGCTTTCTTT. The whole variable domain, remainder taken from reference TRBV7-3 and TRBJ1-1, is GAGVSQTPSNKVTEKGKYVELRCDPISGHTALYWYRQSLGQGPEFLIYFQGTGAADDSGLPNDRFFAVRPEGSVSTLKIQRTERGDSAVYLCASSLSNVGRDTEAFFGQGTRLTVV.